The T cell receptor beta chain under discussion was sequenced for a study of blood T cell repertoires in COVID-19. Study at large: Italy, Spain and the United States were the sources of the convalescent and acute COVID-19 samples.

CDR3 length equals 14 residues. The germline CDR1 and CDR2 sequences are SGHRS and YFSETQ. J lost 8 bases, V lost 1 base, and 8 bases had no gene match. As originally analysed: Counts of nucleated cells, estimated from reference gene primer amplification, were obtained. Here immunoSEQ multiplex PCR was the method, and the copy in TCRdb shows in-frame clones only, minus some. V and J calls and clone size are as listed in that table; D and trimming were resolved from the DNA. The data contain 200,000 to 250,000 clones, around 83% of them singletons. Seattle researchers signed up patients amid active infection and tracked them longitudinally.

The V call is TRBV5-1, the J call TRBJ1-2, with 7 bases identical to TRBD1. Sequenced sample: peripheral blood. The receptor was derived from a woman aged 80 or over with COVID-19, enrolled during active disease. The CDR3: CASSLTGDTSGYTF. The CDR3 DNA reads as TGCGCCAGCAGCTTGACAGGGGACACCTCCGGCTACACCTTC.